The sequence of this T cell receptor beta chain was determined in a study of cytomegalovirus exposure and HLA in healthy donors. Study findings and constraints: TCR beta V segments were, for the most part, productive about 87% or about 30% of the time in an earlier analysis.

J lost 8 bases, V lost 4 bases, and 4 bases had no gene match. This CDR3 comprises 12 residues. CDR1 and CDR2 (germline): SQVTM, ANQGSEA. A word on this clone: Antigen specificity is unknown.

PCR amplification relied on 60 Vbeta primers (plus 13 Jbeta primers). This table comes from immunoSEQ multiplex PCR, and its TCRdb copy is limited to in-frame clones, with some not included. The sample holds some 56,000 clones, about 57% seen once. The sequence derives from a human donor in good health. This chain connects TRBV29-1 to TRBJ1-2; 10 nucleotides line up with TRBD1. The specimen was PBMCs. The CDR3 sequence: CSVGQGAEGYTF. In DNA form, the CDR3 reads TGCAGCGTTGGACAGGGGGCGGAGGGCTACACCTTC. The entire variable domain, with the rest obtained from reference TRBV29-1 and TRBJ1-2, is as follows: SAVISQKPSRDICQRGTSLTIQCQVDSQVTMMFWYRQQPGQSLTLIATANQGSEATYESGFVIDKFPISRPNLTFSTLTVSNMSPEDSSIYLCSVGQGAEGYTFGSGTRLTVV.